These 14 T cell receptor beta chains were all obtained from the same sample, sequenced in a study of blood T cell repertoires in COVID-19 (dated by TCRdb to the early 2020s). The library was obtained by the immunoSEQ multiplex PCR assay. The table comes from immuneACCESS by way of TCRdb, which keeps in-frame sequences with V and J called. Part of the clones is missing from these tables; in studies checked, under half for an unresolved V gene and the rest for unknown reasons. The sample contains approximately 270,000 clones, approximately 85% of them found a single time. The ten largest clones represent 1.5% to 2% of the sample. Sequences were obtained from PBMCs or T cells enriched from blood (not recorded which). The origin of the receptors is a woman in her forties or fifties who had recovered from COVID-19.

DNA for the CDR3: TGTGCCAGCAGCCCGAGGACTAGCGGGAGCTCAGAGACCCAGTACTTC. Residues: CASSPRTSGSSETQYF. The chain recombines TRBV3-1 (or the pseudogene TRBV3-2) with TRBJ2-5; 13 bases match TRBD2. In germline, CDR1 is LGHDT, CDR2 YNNKEL (reference sequence). The CDR3 consists of 16 residues. Losses at the gene ends were 4 bases for V and 4 bases for J; bases not matched to a gene: 6.

This sequence joins TRBV27 and TRBJ1-6, with no clear D. The V and J ends lost 3 bases and 5 bases respectively, with 8 bases between them. CDR3 size: 14 residues. The germline V gene has CDR1 MNHEY and CDR2 SMNVEV (reference sequence). The CDR3, as DNA: TGTGCCAGCAGTTTTGACGGGAATAATTCACCCCTCCACTTT. It translates to CASSFDGNNSPLHF.

J is TRBJ2-3 and V is TRBV5-1; TRBD2 might be the D (6 bases). The CDR3 contains 14 residues. CDR1 and CDR2 from the germline V gene are SGHRS and YFSETQ. Trimming removed 5 bases from V and 2 bases from J, with 12 bases in between. Here the CDR3 DNA reads TGCGCCAGCAGATACCAGCGGGTCACAGATACGCAGTATTTT. Protein: CASRYQRVTDTQYF.

J is TRBJ2-7 and V is TRBV5-1, with D possibly being TRBD2 (5 bases). This CDR3 has 15 amino acids. Trimming left V 4 bases short and J 4 bases short, with 18 bases between. Germline CDR1 SGHRS, CDR2 YFSETQ. CDR3 sequence reads: CASSKEAVREYEQYF. The CDR3 DNA follows: TGCGCCAGCAGCAAGGAGGCAGTCCGGGAATACGAGCAGTACTTC.

V gene TRBV28 combines with J gene TRBJ2-3; 9 positions agree with TRBD1. There are 16 residues in the CDR3. Germline V gene lookup returns CDR1 MDHEN and CDR2 SYDVKM. The junction had 5 bases not matched to a gene; V was cut back by 3 bases and J by 1 base. CDR3 region: CASSLSGQGGTDTQYF. The CDR3, as DNA: TGTGCCAGCAGTTTGTCGGGACAGGGTGGCACAGATACGCAGTATTTT.

The chain couples TRBV6-6 to TRBJ1-4, with 8 bases identical to TRBD1. The CDR3 has 15 residues. CDR1 and CDR2 from the germline V gene are MNHNY and SVGAGI (reference sequence). V was clipped by 0 bases and J by 8 bases; unmatched bases: 5. The chain's CDR3 is CASSYSDRGFEKLFF. The CDR3 DNA sequence: TGTGCCAGCAGTTACTCAGACAGGGGATTCGAAAAACTGTTTTTT.

This chain connects TRBV29-1 to TRBJ2-1; 7 bases line up with TRBD2. CDR3 length equals 14 residues. Losses at the gene ends were 6 bases for V and 2 bases for J; bases not matched to a gene: 7. The germline V gene has CDR1 SQVTM and CDR2 ANQGSEA. This chain's CDR3 is CSVRAGSAYNEQFF. As DNA, the CDR3 is TGCAGCGTCAGAGCGGGAAGCGCCTACAATGAGCAGTTCTTC.

This chain connects TRBV2 to TRBJ1-4; D unresolved. The CDR3 has 14 residues. Trimming took off 7 bases at V and 8 bases at J, with 17 bases between the two ends. Germline assignment: CDR1 SNHLY and CDR2 FYNNEI. The CDR3 reads CASTIGRTGEKLFF. The CDR3 region has the DNA TGTGCCAGCACGATAGGACGGACGGGGGAAAAACTGTTTTTT.

The chain carries TRBV10-3 and TRBJ2-1; possibly TRBD1 for D (5 bases). Germline CDR1 ENHRY, CDR2 SYGVKD. CDR3 length: 11 residues. The V end lost 3 bases, the J end lost 10 bases, and 7 bases lay between the germline ends. CDR3 bases: TGTGCCATCAGTGACCCAGGGGAGCAGTTCTTC. This translates into CAISDPGEQFF.

The rearrangement uses TRBV7-9 and TRBJ1-6, with a tentative D call TRBD1 (6 bases). V shed 2 bases and J shed 2 bases, with 10 bases lying between them. The CDR3 length is 16 residues. Germline assignment: CDR1 SEHNR and CDR2 FQNEAQ (reference sequence). CDR3 protein: CASSLRGAAYNSPLHF. In DNA form, the CDR3 reads TGTGCCAGCAGCTTACGGGGGGCGGCCTATAATTCACCCCTCCACTTT.

This clone was seen a few times. The chain joins TRBV20-1 to TRBJ2-1, with no clear D. CDR1 and CDR2 (germline): DFQATT, SNEGSKA (reference sequence). Trimming took 3 bases from V and 10 from J, leaving 10 bases between them. This CDR3 has 11 amino acids. CDR3 nucleotides: TGCAGTGCTAGGGCGTGGAGCGAGCAGTTCTTC. Its protein is CSARAWSEQFF.

This clone was recorded a few times. The V gene is TRBV5-1, the J gene TRBJ2-1; the match to TRBD2 covers 7 bases. V shed 1 base, J shed 6 bases, and the junction held 7 bases outside the gene matches. Germline CDR1 SGHRS, CDR2 YFSETQ. This CDR3 comprises 15 residues. The chain's CDR3 is CASSLSGLETNEQFF. The DNA of the CDR3 is TGCGCCAGCAGCTTGTCAGGACTAGAAACCAATGAGCAGTTCTTC.

This sequence joins TRBV5-4 and TRBJ2-7; 7 bases align to TRBD2. This CDR3 comprises 15 residues. Per germline, CDR1 SGHNT and CDR2 YYREEE (reference sequence). With 2 bases clipped from V and 1 base from J, the junction kept 6 bases outside the gene matches. The CDR3 nucleotides are TGTGCCAGCAGCTTTTTCCCGGGAGGATCCTACGAGCAGTACTTC. Translation gives CASSFFPGGSYEQYF.

This chain uses TRBV5-1 with TRBJ2-3; a weak D match, TRBD1 (7 bases). There are 16 residues in the CDR3. V was pared by 4 bases and J by 0 bases, with 15 bases between. Germline V gene data show CDR1 as SGHRS and CDR2 as YFSETQ. This CDR3 reads CASSTQTGRSTDTQYF. The CDR3 DNA is TGCGCCAGCAGCACTCAGACAGGGAGGAGCACAGATACGCAGTATTTT.